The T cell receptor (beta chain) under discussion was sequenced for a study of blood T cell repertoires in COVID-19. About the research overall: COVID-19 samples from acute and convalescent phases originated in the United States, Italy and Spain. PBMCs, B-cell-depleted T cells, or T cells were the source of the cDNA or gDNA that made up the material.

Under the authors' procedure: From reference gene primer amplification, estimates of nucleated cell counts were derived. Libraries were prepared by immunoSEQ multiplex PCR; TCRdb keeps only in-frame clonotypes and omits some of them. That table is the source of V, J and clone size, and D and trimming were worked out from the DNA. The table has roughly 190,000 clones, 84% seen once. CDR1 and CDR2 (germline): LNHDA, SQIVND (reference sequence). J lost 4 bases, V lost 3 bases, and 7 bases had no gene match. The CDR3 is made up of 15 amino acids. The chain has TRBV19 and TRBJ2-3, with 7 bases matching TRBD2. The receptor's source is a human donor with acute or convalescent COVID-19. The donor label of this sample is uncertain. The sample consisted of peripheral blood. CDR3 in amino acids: CASSMFGGSADTQYF. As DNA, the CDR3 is TGTGCCAGTAGTATGTTCGGCGGGAGTGCAGATACGCAGTATTTT.